This T cell receptor beta chain was recovered during a study of blood T cell repertoires in COVID-19. Study background: The United States, Italy and Spain supplied acute and convalescent COVID-19 samples. T cells, B-cell-depleted T cells, or PBMCs supplied cDNA or gDNA.

In the authors' workflow: Using reference gene primer amplification, nucleated cell counts were estimated. Sequencing was performed with immunoSEQ multiplex PCR; in TCRdb, only in-frame clones are kept and a portion is missing. The DNA was the basis for D and trimming; V, J and clone size are from that table. The top ten hold around 6% of the sample, which has 200,000 to 250,000 clones, under 90% seen once. The length of the CDR3 is 16 residues. Germline trimming cut 4 bases from V and 7 bases from J; bases unmatched to any gene: 15. Germline values: CDR1 SGDLS, CDR2 YYNGEE. Sequencing input: peripheral blood. The V gene is TRBV9, the J gene TRBJ2-7; TRBD2 agrees at 9 bases. The TCR comes from a man in his fifties or sixties who had recovered from COVID-19. CDR3 residues: CASSPRIETSGGEQYF. The CDR3 nucleotides are TGTGCCAGCAGCCCCCGTATCGAGACTAGCGGCGGGGAGCAGTACTTC.